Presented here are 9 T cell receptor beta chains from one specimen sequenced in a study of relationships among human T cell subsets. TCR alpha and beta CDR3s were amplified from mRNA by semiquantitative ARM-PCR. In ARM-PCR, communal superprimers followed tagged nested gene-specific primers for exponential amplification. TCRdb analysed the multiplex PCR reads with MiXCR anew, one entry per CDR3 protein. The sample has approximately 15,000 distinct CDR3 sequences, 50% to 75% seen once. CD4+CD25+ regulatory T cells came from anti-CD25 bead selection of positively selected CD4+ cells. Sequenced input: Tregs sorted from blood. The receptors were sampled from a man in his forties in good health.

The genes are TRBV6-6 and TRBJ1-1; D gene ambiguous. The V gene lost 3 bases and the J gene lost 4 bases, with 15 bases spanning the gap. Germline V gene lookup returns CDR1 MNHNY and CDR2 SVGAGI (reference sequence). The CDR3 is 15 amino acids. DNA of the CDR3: TGTGCCAGCAGTTATGGTCAGACCCTGGGCACTGAAGCTTTCTTT. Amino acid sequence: CASSYGQTLGTEAFF.

The CDR3 sequence: CASSERVGAFF. CDR3 DNA sequence: TGTGCCAGCAGTGAAAGGGTGGGGGCTTTCTTT. The chain links TRBV2 to TRBJ1-1; D is uncertain. Trimming removed 2 bases at V and 11 bases at J, with 9 bases between. Germline V gene data show CDR1 as SNHLY and CDR2 as FYNNEI. The CDR3 totals 11 residues.

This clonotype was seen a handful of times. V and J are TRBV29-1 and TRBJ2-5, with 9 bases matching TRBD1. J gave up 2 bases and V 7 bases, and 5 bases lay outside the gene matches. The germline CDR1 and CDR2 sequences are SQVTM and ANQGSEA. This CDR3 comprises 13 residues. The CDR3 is CSEGTGNQETQYF. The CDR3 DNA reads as TGCAGCGAAGGGACAGGGAATCAAGAGACCCAGTACTTC. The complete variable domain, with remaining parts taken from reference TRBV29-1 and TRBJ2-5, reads SAVISQKPSRDICQRGTSLTIQCQVDSQVTMMFWYRQQPGQSLTLIATANQGSEATYESGFVIDKFPISRPNLTFSTLTVSNMSPEDSSIYLCSEGTGNQETQYFGPGTRLLVL.

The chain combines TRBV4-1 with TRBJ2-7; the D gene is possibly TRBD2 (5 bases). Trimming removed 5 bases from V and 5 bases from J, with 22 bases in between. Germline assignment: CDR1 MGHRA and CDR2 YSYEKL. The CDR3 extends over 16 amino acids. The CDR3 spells CASSRVLVSRPDEQYF. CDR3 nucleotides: TGCGCCAGCAGCAGAGTACTAGTCTCGCGTCCTGACGAGCAGTACTTC.

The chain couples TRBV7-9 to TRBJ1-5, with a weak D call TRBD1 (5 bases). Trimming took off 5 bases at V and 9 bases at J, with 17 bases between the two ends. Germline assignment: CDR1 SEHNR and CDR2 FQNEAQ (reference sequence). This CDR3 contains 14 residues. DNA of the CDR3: TGTGCCAGCAGCCATACGACAGCCCCAGGGCCCCAGCATTTT. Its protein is CASSHTTAPGPQHF.

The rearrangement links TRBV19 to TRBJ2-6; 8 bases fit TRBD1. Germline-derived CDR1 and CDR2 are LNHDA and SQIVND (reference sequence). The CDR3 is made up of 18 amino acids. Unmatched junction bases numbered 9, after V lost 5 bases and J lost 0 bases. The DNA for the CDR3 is TGTGCCAGTAGTGCCTCTCAGGGGGCGAGCTCTGGGGCCAACGTCCTGACTTTC. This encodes CASSASQGASSGANVLTF. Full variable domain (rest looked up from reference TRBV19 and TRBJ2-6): DGGITQSPKYLFRKEGQNVTLSCEQNLNHDAMYWYRQDPGQGLRLIYYSQIVNDFQKGDIAEGYSVSREKKESFPLTVTSAQKNPTAFYLCASSASQGASSGANVLTFGAGSRLTVL.

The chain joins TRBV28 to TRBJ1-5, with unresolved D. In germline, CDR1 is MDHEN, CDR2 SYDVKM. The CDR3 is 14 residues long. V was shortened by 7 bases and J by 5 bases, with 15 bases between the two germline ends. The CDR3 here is CASKVDSLDQPQHF. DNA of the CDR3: TGTGCCAGCAAGGTGGATAGCCTGGATCAGCCCCAGCATTTT.

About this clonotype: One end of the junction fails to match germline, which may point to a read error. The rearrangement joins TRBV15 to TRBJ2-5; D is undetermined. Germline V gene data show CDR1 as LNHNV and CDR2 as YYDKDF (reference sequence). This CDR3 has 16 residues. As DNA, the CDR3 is TGTGCCACCAGCCCAAATCACGGACCGTTCCAAGAGACCCGGTACTTC. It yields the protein CATSPNHGPFQETRYF.

The CDR3 spells CASSFGTERNYGYTF. In DNA, the CDR3 is TGTGCCAGCAGTTTTGGGACAGAACGTAACTATGGCTACACCTTC. The chain links TRBV6-5 to TRBJ1-2; 7 nucleotides match TRBD1. The V and J ends lost 4 bases and 1 base, in that order; junction bases with no gene match: 6. The CDR3 sequence is 15 residues long. Germline CDR1 is MNHEY and CDR2 is SVGAGI.